This TCR beta chain was captured by sequencing in a study of blood T cell repertoires in COVID-19. On the study more broadly: COVID-19 samples, acute and convalescent, were from the United States, Italy and Spain.

In the original workflow: Amplification of reference gene primers provided the estimated nucleated cell counts. The protocol was immunoSEQ multiplex PCR, while the TCRdb copy is restricted to in-frame clones and leaves out a portion. D and trimming were read from the DNA, whereas the V and J calls and clone size are those reported in that table. The table records roughly 110,000 clones, 76% of them present only once. This clone occurred once. Seattle cases were enrolled at active infection and followed longitudinally. The CDR3 length is 14 residues. Germline V CDR1 and CDR2: SGHTA, FQGNSA. Trimming at V came to 5 bases and at J to 6 bases, leaving 7 bases not matched to a gene.

Material: peripheral blood. The chain recombines TRBV7-2 with TRBJ2-4, with 7 bases lining up with TRBD2. This receptor was obtained from a man older than 75 with COVID-19, enrolled during active disease. CDR3 nucleotides: TGTGCCAGCAGCCCTCGCACTAGCGTAAACATTCAGTACTTC. Translated: CASSPRTSVNIQYF.